This T cell receptor (beta chain) was recovered during a study of blood T cells in healthy people across ages. Study findings and constraints: As age increased, TCR beta diversity per million T cells fell in a roughly linear fashion.

CDR1 MDHEN and CDR2 SYDVKM come from the germline V gene. V trimming: 7 bases; J trimming: 4 bases; junction bases outside the gene matches: 7. CDR3 size: 14 residues. On this clonotype: Antigen unknown.

For the second PCR, which ran for 7 to 11 cycles, a sample-barcoded 5' primer and a J-beta primer mix were used. TCRdb re-called the 5' RACE reads through MiXCR, storing one row per CDR3 protein. The sample holds about 640,000 distinct CDR3 sequences, under 65% seen once. The rearrangement uses TRBV28 and TRBJ2-1; 7 bases map to TRBD1. The specimen sequenced was blood. The sequence was collected from a man aged 55 to 70 in good health. CDR3 sequence reads: CASIGQDVYNEQFF. CDR3 sequence (DNA): TGTGCCAGCATTGGACAGGATGTTTACAATGAGCAGTTCTTC.